This TCR beta chain was captured by sequencing in a study of T-cell memory formation after mild COVID-19. Study observations and caveats: Contracting clones localized mainly to CM and EM when CD4+ and mainly to EMRA when CD8+. A second wave expanding day 15 to 37 was CD4+-biased; contracting clones were balanced. Clonal second-wave expansions that peaked on day 37 had unconfirmed SARS-CoV-2 specificity. Some clones that responded were present in memory (sampled pre-infection), which suggests cross-reactive memory joined.

TCRdb called the 5' RACE reads again in MiXCR, with one record for every CDR3 protein. Altogether 55,000 to 75,000 distinct CDR3 sequences are present, around a quarter being singletons, with the ten largest covering roughly 47%. A remark on this clonotype: Its antigen is undetermined.

The length of the CDR3 is 16 residues. Germline V gene data show CDR1 as LGHDT and CDR2 as YNNKEL (reference sequence). With V trimmed by 4 bases and J by 5 bases, 8 bases remained unmatched. The gene calls are TRBV3-1 and TRBJ2-1, with 10 bases fitting TRBD2. Material for sequencing was PBMCs or a T cell subset sorted from them (not recorded which). The origin of this receptor is a man younger than 35 who had mild COVID-19 (a few samples of this study predate the infection). Cell type and time point are not known. CDR3 DNA sequence: TGTGCCAGCAGCCCAACCACTAGCGGGGCAAACAATGAGCAGTTCTTC. Its protein product is CASSPTTSGANNEQFF.